The 30 T cell receptor beta chains listed next were all sequenced from one sample in a study of shared clonotypes between healthy human individuals. CD8 cells regarded as naive lacked CD45RO, were positively chosen for CCR7, and omitted terminally differentiated effector memory CD45RA+ cells. Profiling relied on immunoSEQ multiplex PCR, and the TCRdb table lists in-frame clones only, not all of them. The profile shows about 2.1 million clones, around 93% of them singletons. Sequencing was done on a sample of naive CD8+ T cells from PBMCs. All receptors derive from a man younger than 35 in good health. Some clones in this sample may be carry-over from other donors' samples.

The chain links TRBV4-1 to TRBJ2-1; 10 nucleotides align to TRBD2. This CDR3 contains 15 residues. The junction had 12 bases not matched to a gene; V was cut back by 7 bases and J by 9 bases. The germline gives CDR1 MGHRA, CDR2 YSYEKL. CDR3 in DNA: TGCGCCAGCAACCCCCTAGCGGGAGCTTTCGGTGAGCAGTTCTTC. Protein: CASNPLAGAFGEQFF.

The chain carries TRBV9 and TRBJ1-2, with 8 bases fitting TRBD1. V lost 3 bases and J lost 2; bases outside the gene matches: 15. The CDR3 is 18 residues long. Germline lookup yields CDR1 SGDLS and CDR2 YYNGEE. The CDR3 protein is CASSASRGKNRGNYGYTF. The CDR3, as DNA: TGTGCCAGCAGCGCGAGTCGGGGGAAAAACAGGGGGAACTATGGCTACACCTTC.

The chain has TRBV5-1 and TRBJ1-2, with TRBD1 identical over 8 bases. J lost 4 bases, V lost 5 bases, and 10 bases had no gene match. Germline values: CDR1 SGHRS, CDR2 YFSETQ. The CDR3 contains 15 residues. The CDR3 here is CASRERLQGVYGYTF. As DNA, the CDR3 is TGCGCCAGCAGGGAGAGACTACAGGGGGTCTATGGCTACACCTTC.

The chain is built from TRBV10-3 and TRBJ2-5; 8 bases match TRBD1. The CDR3 is 14 residues long. Germline CDR1 and CDR2: ENHRY and SYGVKD. V lost 3 bases, J lost 6 bases, and 6 bases stayed unmatched. CDR3 nucleotide sequence: TGTGCCATCAGTGAAATCGGACAGGGAAAGACCCAGTACTTC. Its protein is CAISEIGQGKTQYF.

Comment on this clone: Other DNA sequences in the sample encode the same CDR3. J is TRBJ2-7 and V is TRBV9; 7 bases are a match to TRBD2. The CDR3 covers 14 residues. Germline-derived CDR1 and CDR2 are SGDLS and YYNGEE. V lost 0 bases to trimming and J lost 3 bases; unmatched junction nucleotides: 3. CDR3 amino acids: CASSVGSGGYEQYF. In nucleotides, the CDR3 is TGTGCCAGCAGCGTAGGGTCGGGGGGCTACGAGCAGTACTTC.

The gene calls are TRBV29-1 and TRBJ1-2; D perhaps matches TRBD1 (5 bases). V was cut by 6 bases and J by 5 bases, with 13 bases left in between. This CDR3 has 12 residues. Germline V lookup: CDR1 SQVTM, CDR2 ANQGSEA. The CDR3, as DNA: TGCAGCGTGGGGGAGGGACCTTATGGCTACACCTTC. Its translation is CSVGEGPYGYTF.

This chain links TRBV11-2 with TRBJ1-2; a possible D gene is TRBD1 (5 bases). The CDR3 spans 15 residues. Germline CDR1 SGHAT, CDR2 FQNNGV. Trimming shortened V by 1 base and J by 10 bases, and 19 bases separated the two germline ends. CDR3 coding DNA: TGTGCCAGCAGCTTAGTCGGCCAGGGTTTTACGTTCTACACCTTC. It translates to CASSLVGQGFTFYTF.

This chain links TRBV19 with TRBJ2-7, with 11 bases matching TRBD1. V shed 4 bases and J 5 bases; nucleotides not matched to a gene: 1. Germline CDR1 LNHDA, CDR2 SQIVND (reference sequence). CDR3 length: 13 residues. DNA of the CDR3: TGTGCCAGTAGTAGGACAGGGGGCCACGAGCAGTACTTC. It is translated as CASSRTGGHEQYF.

The chain couples TRBV5-1 to TRBJ2-7; TRBD1 might be the D (6 bases). The V and J ends lost 5 bases and 3 bases respectively, with 24 bases between them. This CDR3 has 17 residues. Germline V gene data show CDR1 as SGHRS and CDR2 as YFSETQ. CDR3 nucleotide sequence: TGCGCCAGCAGGTCCGGTGTAGGGACACCAACCCACTACGAGCAGTACTTC. Translation gives CASRSGVGTPTHYEQYF. Full variable domain (remainder filled in from reference TRBV5-1 and TRBJ2-7): KAGVTQTPRYLIKTRGQQVTLSCSPISGHRSVSWYQQTPGQGLQFLFEYFSETQRNKGNFPGRFSGRQFSNSRSEMNVSTLELGDSALYLCASRSGVGTPTHYEQYFGPGTRLTVT.

V and J are TRBV6-1 and TRBJ2-1; 8 bases are a match to TRBD2. The length of the CDR3 is 17 residues. V lost 2 bases to trimming and J lost 7 bases; unmatched junction nucleotides: 13. Looked up from germline, CDR1 is MNHNS and CDR2 is SASEGT. The CDR3 sequence is CASSERGGGLGQNEQFF. CDR3 nucleotides: TGTGCCAGCAGTGAAAGGGGAGGGGGACTAGGTCAGAATGAGCAGTTCTTC.

The chain recombines TRBV19 with TRBJ2-7; 9 bases align to TRBD1. This CDR3 spans 15 amino acids. Germline CDR1 and CDR2: LNHDA and SQIVND (reference sequence). V lost 3 bases, J lost 2 bases, and 5 bases stayed unmatched. CDR3 residues: CASSIEWDRAYEQYF. CDR3 coding DNA: TGTGCCAGTAGTATCGAGTGGGACAGGGCCTACGAGCAGTACTTC.

The rearrangement uses TRBV27 and TRBJ2-7, with a possible D match to TRBD1 (6 bases). The CDR3 contains 14 residues. Trimming stripped 3 bases from V and 3 bases from J, with 12 bases between. From germline, CDR1 is MNHEY and CDR2 SMNVEV (reference sequence). The CDR3 spells CASSLTGSNYEQYF. CDR3 nucleotides: TGTGCCAGCAGTTTGACAGGATCGAACTACGAGCAGTACTTC.

A single count supports this clone. J is TRBJ2-1 and V is TRBV28; D gene ambiguous. V lost 5 bases and J 2 bases, leaving 16 bases between the germline ends. Per germline, CDR1 MDHEN and CDR2 SYDVKM. The CDR3 totals 16 residues. CDR3 loop: CASSQDIGLAYNEQFF. CDR3 nucleotide sequence: TGTGCCAGCAGTCAAGACATCGGGCTGGCCTACAATGAGCAGTTCTTC.

This clone has just a few counts. The genes are TRBV14 and TRBJ2-7; 7 positions agree with TRBD1. The trim removed 4 bases at V and 6 bases at J, leaving 6 bases unmatched. The CDR3 length is 13 residues. The germline gives CDR1 SGHDN, CDR2 FVKESK. For the CDR3, the DNA is TGTGCCAGCAGCCGGGGCGCAGGGGGCGAGCAGTACTTC. This translates into CASSRGAGGEQYF.

The chain couples TRBV9 to TRBJ1-1, with D possibly TRBD1 on 5 matching bases. V was shortened by 5 bases and J by 5 bases, with 10 bases between the two germline ends. Germline lookup yields CDR1 SGDLS and CDR2 YYNGEE. This CDR3 contains 12 residues. CDR3 loop: CASRNEGTEAFF. CDR3 nucleotides: TGTGCCAGCAGGAACGAGGGGACTGAAGCTTTCTTT.

The chain recombines TRBV30 with TRBJ2-7; 7 bases line up with TRBD1. Germline V gene data show CDR1 as GTSNPN and CDR2 as SVGIG (reference sequence). The CDR3 extends over 13 amino acids. Unmatched junction bases numbered 5, after V lost 4 bases and J lost 2 bases. As DNA, the CDR3 is TGTGCCTGGATACCACAGGGGCCCTACGAGCAGTACTTC. Its protein is CAWIPQGPYEQYF.

The V call is TRBV7-9, the J call TRBJ2-7, with 9 bases identical to TRBD1. CDR1 is SEHNR, CDR2 FQNEAQ, per germline (reference sequence). This CDR3 contains 12 residues. The trim removed 4 bases at V and 11 bases at J, leaving 6 bases unmatched. The CDR3 spells CASSSGQGMEYF. CDR3 sequence (DNA): TGTGCCAGCAGCTCTGGACAGGGGATGGAGTACTTC.

V and J are TRBV6-1 and TRBJ1-1, with D possibly matching TRBD1 (6 bases). V lost 2 bases, J lost 11 bases, and 15 bases lay in between. The CDR3 is 13 amino acids. The V gene's germline CDR1 is MNHNS and CDR2 SASEGT. In nucleotides, the CDR3 is TGTGCCAGCAGTGAAAGAGGGGGATTGGGCGCTTTCTTT. Its translation is CASSERGGLGAFF.

The rearrangement joins TRBV6-5 to TRBJ1-1; D is unresolved. Looked up from germline, CDR1 is MNHEY and CDR2 is SVGAGI. V was shortened by 6 bases and J by 4 bases, with 18 bases between the two germline ends. The CDR3 length is 15 residues. The CDR3 is CASSQDARLSTEAFF. DNA of the CDR3: TGTGCCAGCAGCCAAGACGCGAGACTTAGCACTGAAGCTTTCTTT.

The gene calls are TRBV6-1 and TRBJ2-7; no reliable D call. The V gene lost 2 bases and the J gene lost 0 bases, with 11 bases spanning the gap. The CDR3 extends over 15 amino acids. Looked up from germline, CDR1 is MNHNS and CDR2 is SASEGT. The CDR3: CASSELTVSSYEQYF. In nucleotides, the CDR3 is TGTGCCAGCAGTGAATTAACAGTCAGCTCCTACGAGCAGTACTTC.

The chain is built from TRBV4-3 and TRBJ2-7; a possible D gene is TRBD2 (5 bases). The V end lost 4 bases, the J end lost 4 bases, and 20 bases lay between the germline ends. Germline CDR1 LGHNA, CDR2 YSLEER. The CDR3 runs 16 residues. CDR3 coding DNA: TGCGCCAGCAGCCCCGGTCTCCGGGATCCTCAATACGAGCAGTACTTC. Its translation: CASSPGLRDPQYEQYF.

The chain's CDR3 is CASSSPRPTSEDTQYF. The CDR3 DNA reads TGTGCCAGCAGTAGTCCTCGCCCGACTAGCGAGGATACGCAGTATTTT. The chain employs TRBV2 and TRBJ2-3; 8 bases match TRBD2. This CDR3 is built from 16 residues. The V gene end was trimmed by 5 bases and the J gene end by 6 bases; junction bases not matched to a gene: 13. Germline V gives CDR1 SNHLY, CDR2 FYNNEI.

The DNA for the CDR3 is TGCGCCAGCAGCCAAGATGCAGGACAGACCTACGAGCAGTACTTC. Protein sequence: CASSQDAGQTYEQYF. V gene TRBV4-1 combines with J gene TRBJ2-7; D perhaps matches TRBD1 (6 bases). CDR3 length equals 15 residues. The germline V gene encodes CDR1 MGHRA and CDR2 YSYEKL. The ends were cut back, 0 bases at V and 2 bases at J, with 11 bases in the middle.

The rearrangement uses TRBV4-1 and TRBJ1-1; TRBD1 agrees at 9 bases. In germline, CDR1 is MGHRA, CDR2 YSYEKL. Losses at the gene ends were 0 bases for V and 5 bases for J; bases not matched to a gene: 10. The CDR3 totals 17 residues. CDR3 DNA sequence: TGCGCCAGCAGCCAAGACCTCCGGGACAGGGTGCGAACTGAAGCTTTCTTT. Translating it yields CASSQDLRDRVRTEAFF.

The J gene is TRBJ2-3, the V gene TRBV9; the match to TRBD1 covers 9 bases. V trimming: 3 bases; J trimming: 4 bases; junction bases outside the gene matches: 6. Germline V gene data show CDR1 as SGDLS and CDR2 as YYNGEE. This CDR3 contains 15 residues. In DNA form, the CDR3 reads TGTGCCAGCAGCGGGGGACAGGGAGGGGCAGATACGCAGTATTTT. It codes for CASSGGQGGADTQYF.

Here the CDR3 reads CASSESRRHEKLFF. In DNA form, the CDR3 reads TGCGCCAGCAGTGAGAGTCGGAGGCATGAAAAACTGTTTTTT. V gene TRBV10-2 combines with J gene TRBJ1-4; D call uncertain. The CDR3 spans 14 residues. The ends were cut back, 2 bases at V and 6 bases at J, with 10 bases in the middle. The germline CDR1 and CDR2 sequences are WSHSY and SAAADI.

The rearrangement links TRBV7-2 to TRBJ1-5; D perhaps matches TRBD1 (5 bases). This CDR3 region has 18 residues. The V gene's germline CDR1 is SGHTA and CDR2 FQGNSA. The V and J ends lost 0 bases and 0 bases respectively, with 15 bases between them. The CDR3 loop reads CASSLAGRTQYSNQPQHF. The CDR3 region has the DNA TGTGCCAGCAGCTTAGCGGGACGGACACAATATAGCAATCAGCCCCAGCATTTT.

V usage is TRBV6-1 and J usage is TRBJ2-1, with TRBD2 matching over 8 bases. The CDR3 sequence is 15 residues long. J gave up 9 bases and V 7 bases, and 14 bases lay outside the gene matches. Germline V lookup: CDR1 MNHNS, CDR2 SASEGT. CDR3: CASTERVGLGFEQFF. For the CDR3, the DNA is TGTGCCAGCACCGAAAGGGTGGGACTAGGTTTTGAGCAGTTCTTC.

The chain links TRBV9 to TRBJ2-7; the match to TRBD2 covers 10 bases. CDR3 length equals 15 residues. Germline trimming cut 4 bases from V and 5 bases from J; bases unmatched to any gene: 9. The germline gives CDR1 SGDLS, CDR2 YYNGEE. This chain's CDR3 is CASSPGGLATHEQYF. DNA for the CDR3: TGTGCCAGCAGCCCAGGGGGACTAGCGACCCACGAGCAGTACTTC.

The rearrangement links TRBV10-3 to TRBJ2-3, with 9 bases aligning to TRBD2. CDR1 and CDR2 (germline): ENHRY, SYGVKD. The J segment lost 4 bases and the V segment lost 3 bases, leaving 5 bases of the junction unmatched. The CDR3 has 15 amino acids. CDR3 sequence reads: CAISDWREGPDTQYF. CDR3 in DNA: TGTGCCATCAGTGATTGGCGGGAGGGCCCAGATACGCAGTATTTT.